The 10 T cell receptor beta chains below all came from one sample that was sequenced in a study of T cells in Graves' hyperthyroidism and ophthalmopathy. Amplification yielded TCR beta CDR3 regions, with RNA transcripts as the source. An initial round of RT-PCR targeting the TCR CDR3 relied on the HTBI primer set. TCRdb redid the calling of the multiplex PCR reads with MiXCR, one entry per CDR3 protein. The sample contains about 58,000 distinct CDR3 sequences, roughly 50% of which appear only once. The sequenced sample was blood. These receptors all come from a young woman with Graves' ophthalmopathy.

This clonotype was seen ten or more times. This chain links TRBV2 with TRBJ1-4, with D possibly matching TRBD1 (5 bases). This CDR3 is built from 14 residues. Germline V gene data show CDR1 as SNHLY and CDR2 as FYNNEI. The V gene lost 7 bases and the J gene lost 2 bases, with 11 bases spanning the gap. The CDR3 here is CASKVGRTNEKLFF. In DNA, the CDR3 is TGTGCCAGCAAGGTGGGACGGACTAATGAAAAACTGTTTTTT.

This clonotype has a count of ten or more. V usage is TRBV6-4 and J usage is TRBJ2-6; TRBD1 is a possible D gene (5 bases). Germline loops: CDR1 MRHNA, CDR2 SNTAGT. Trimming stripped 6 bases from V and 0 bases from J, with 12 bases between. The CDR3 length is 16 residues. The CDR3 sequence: CASSDTTGSGANVLTF. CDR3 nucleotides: TGTGCCAGCAGCGACACTACAGGCTCTGGGGCCAACGTCCTGACTTTC.

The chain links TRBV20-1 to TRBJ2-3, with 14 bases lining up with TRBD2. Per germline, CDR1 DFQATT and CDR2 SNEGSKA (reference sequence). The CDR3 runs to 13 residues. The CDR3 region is CRPGLAGGDTQYF. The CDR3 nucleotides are TGCAGACCTGGACTAGCGGGAGGAGATACGCAGTATTTT.

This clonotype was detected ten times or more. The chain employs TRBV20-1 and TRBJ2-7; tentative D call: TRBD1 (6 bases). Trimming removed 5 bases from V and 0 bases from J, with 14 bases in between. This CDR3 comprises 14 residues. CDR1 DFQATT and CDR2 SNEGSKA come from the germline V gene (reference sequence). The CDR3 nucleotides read TGCAGTGCTGGACCCGGACAGCTCTCCTACGAGCAGTACTTC. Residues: CSAGPGQLSYEQYF.

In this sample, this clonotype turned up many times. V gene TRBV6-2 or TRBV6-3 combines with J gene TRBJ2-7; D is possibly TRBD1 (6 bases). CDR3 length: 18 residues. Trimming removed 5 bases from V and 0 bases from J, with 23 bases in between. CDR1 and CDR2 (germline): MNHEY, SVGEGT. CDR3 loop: CASSQAPRTALSSYEQYF. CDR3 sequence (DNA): TGTGCCAGCAGTCAAGCTCCCCGGACAGCTTTGAGCTCCTACGAGCAGTACTTC.

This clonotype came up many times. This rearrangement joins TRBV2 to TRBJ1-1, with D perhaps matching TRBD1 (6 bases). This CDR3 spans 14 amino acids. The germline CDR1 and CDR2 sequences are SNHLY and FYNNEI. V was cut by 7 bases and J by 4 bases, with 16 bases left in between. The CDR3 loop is CASTQRGGPTEAFF. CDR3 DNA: TGTGCCAGCACCCAACGTGGGGGGCCCACTGAAGCTTTCTTT.

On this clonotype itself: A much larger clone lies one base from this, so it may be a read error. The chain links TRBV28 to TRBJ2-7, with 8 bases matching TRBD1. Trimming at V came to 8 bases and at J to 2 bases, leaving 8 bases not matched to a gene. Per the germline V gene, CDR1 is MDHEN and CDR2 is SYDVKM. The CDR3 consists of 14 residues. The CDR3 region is CASGHGQGPYEQYF. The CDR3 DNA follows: TGTGCCAGCGGCCACGGACAGGGACCCTACGAGCAGTACTTC.

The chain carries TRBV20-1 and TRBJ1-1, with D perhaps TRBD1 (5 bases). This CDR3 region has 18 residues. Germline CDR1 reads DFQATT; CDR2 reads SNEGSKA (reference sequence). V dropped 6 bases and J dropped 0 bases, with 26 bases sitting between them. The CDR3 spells CSATTASQKGRMNTEAFF. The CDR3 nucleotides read TGCAGTGCGACTACCGCGAGCCAGAAGGGACGAATGAACACTGAAGCTTTCTTT.

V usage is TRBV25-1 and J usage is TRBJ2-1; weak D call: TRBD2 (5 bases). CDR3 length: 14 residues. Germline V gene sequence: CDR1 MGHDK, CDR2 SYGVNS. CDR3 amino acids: CARDRDRVGNEQFF. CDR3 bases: TGTGCTAGAGATCGGGATAGGGTCGGCAATGAGCAGTTCTTC.

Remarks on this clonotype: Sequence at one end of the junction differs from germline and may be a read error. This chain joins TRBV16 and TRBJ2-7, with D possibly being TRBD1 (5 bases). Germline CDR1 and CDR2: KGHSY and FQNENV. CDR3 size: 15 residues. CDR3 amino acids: CASSPNGAGQGEQHF. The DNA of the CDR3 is TGTGCCAGCTCCCCGAACGGTGCAGGGCAGGGCGAGCAGCACTTC.